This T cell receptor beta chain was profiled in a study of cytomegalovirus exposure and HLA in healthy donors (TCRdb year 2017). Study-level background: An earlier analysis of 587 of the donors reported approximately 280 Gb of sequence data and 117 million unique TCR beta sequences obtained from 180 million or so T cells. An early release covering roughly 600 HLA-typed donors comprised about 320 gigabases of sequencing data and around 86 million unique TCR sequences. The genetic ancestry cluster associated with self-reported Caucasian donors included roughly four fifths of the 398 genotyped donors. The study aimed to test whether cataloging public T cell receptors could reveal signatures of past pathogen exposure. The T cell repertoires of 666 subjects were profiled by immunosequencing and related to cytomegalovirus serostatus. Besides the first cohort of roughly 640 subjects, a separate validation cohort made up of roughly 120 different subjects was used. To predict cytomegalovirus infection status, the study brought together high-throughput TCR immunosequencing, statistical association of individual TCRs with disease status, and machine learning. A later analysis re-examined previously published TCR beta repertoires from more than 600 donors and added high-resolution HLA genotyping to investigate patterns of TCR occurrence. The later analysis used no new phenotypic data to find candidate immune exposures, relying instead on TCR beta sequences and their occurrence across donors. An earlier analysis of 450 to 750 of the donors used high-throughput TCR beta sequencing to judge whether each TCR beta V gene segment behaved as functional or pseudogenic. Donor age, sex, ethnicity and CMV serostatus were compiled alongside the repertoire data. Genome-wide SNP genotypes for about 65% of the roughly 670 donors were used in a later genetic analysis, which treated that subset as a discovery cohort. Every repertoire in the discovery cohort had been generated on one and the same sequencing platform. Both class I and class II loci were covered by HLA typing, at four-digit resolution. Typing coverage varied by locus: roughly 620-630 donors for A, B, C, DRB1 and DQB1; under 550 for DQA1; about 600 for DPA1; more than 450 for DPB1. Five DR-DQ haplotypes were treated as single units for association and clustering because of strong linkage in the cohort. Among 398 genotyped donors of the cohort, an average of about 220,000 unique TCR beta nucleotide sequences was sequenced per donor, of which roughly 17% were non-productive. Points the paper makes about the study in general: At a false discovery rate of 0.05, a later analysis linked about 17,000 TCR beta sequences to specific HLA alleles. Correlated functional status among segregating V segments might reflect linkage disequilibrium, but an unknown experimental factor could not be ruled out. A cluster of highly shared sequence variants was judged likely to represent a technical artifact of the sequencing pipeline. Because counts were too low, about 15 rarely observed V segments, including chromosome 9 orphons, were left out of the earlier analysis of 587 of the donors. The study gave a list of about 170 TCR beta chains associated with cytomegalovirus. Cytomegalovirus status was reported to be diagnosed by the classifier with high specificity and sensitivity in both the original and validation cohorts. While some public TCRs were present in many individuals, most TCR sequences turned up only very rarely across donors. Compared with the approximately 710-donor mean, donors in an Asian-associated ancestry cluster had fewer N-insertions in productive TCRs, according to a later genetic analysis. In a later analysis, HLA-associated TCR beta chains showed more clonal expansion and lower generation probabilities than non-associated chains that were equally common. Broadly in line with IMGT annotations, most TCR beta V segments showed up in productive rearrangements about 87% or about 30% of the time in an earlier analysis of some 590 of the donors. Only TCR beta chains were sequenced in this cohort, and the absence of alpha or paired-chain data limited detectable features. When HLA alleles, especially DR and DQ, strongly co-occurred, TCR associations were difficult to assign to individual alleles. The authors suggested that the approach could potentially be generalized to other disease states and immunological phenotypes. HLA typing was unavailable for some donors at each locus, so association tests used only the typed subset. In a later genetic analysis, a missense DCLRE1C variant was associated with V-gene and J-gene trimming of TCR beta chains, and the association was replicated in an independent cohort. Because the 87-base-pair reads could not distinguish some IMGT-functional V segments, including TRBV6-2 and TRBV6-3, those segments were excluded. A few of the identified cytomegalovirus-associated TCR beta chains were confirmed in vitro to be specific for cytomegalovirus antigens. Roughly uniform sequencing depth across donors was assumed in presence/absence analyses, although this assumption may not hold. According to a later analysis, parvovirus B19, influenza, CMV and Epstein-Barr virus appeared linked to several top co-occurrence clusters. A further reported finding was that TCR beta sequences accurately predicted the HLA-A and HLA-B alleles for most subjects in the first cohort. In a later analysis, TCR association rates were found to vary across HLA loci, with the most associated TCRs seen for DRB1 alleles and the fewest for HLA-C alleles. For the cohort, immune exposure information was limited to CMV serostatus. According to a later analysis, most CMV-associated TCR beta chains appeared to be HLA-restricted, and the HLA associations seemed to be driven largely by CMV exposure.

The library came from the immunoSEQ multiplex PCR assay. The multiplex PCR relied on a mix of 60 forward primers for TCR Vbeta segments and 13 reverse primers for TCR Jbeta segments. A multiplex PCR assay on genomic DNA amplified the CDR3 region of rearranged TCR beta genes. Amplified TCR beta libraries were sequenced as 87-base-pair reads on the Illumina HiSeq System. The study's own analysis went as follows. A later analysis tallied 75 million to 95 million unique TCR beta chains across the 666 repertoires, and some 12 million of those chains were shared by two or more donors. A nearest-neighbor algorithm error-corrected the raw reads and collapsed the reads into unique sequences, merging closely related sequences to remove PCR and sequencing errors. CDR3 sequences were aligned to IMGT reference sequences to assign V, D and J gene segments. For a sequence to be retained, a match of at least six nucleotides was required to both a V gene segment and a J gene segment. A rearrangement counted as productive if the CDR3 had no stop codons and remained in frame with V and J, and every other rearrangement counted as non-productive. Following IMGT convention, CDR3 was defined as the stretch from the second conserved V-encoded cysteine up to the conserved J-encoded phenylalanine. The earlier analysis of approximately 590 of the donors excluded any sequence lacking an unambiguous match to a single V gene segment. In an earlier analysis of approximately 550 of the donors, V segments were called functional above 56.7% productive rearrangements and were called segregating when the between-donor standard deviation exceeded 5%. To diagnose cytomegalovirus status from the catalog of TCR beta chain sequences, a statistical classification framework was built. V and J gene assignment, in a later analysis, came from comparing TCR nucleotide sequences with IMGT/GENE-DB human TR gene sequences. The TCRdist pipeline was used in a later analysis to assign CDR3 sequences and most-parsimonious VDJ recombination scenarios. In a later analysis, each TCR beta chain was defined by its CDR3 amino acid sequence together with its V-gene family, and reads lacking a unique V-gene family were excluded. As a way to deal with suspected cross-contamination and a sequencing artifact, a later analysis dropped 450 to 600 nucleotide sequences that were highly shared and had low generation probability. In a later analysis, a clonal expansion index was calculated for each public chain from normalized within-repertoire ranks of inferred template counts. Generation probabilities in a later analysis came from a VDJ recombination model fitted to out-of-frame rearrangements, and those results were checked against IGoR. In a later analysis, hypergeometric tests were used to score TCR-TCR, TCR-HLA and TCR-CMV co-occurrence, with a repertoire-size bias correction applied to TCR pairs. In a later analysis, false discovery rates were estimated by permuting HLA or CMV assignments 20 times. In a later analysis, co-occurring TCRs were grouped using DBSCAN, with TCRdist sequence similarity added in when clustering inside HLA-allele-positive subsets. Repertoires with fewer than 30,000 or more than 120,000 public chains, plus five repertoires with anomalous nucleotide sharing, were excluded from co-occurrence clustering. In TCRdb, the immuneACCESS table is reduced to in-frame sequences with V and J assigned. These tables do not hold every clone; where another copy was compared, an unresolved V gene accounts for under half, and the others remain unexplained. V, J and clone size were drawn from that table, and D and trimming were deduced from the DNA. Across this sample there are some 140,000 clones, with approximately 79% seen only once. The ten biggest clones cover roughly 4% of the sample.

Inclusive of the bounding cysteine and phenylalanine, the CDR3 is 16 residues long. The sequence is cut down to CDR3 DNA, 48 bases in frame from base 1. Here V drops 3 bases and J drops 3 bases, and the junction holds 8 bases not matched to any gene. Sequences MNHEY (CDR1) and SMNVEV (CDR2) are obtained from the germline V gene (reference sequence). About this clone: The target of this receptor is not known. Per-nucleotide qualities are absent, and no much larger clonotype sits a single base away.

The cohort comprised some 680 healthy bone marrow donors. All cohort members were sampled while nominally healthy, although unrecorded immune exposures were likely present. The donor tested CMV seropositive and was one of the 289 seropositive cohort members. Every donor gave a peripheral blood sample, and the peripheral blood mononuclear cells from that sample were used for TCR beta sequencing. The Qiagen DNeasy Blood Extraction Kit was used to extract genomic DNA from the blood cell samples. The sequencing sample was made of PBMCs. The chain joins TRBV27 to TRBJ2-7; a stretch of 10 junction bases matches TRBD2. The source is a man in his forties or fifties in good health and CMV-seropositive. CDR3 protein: CASSFKGLAVGYEQYF. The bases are TGTGCCAGCAGTTTTAAAGGACTAGCGGTCGGCTACGAGCAGTACTTC.